This T cell receptor beta chain was documented in a study of blood T cells in healthy people across ages. Study outcomes and limitations: Versus aged donors, long-lived donors had higher diversity and more naive CD4+ cells.

Per germline, CDR1 SGHNT and CDR2 YYREEE (reference sequence). The CDR3 runs 13 residues. The V gene lost 4 bases and the J gene lost 8 bases, with 13 bases spanning the gap. Together with a sample-barcoded 5' primer, a J-beta primer mix was included in a second PCR lasting about 6 to 12 cycles. No fewer than 3 million CDR3-containing paired-end reads came from each sample. TCRdb recomputed calls from the 5' RACE reads with MiXCR, one row per CDR3 protein. The sample has 1 million or so distinct CDR3 sequences, roughly 45% seen once; the top ten hold 15% to 20%. Total RNA extracted from each sample amounted to at least 6 micrograms. This clonotype was counted only a few times. The antigen remains undetermined.

The receptor comes from a woman aged 55 to 70 in good health. Sequencing used blood. This chain joins TRBV5-4 and TRBJ2-1; D is ambiguous. As DNA, the CDR3 is TGTGCCAGCAGCCCGGCCTCTCGCGATGAGCAGTTCTTC. Translation gives CASSPASRDEQFF.